The 21 T cell receptor beta chains given below trace back to one sample, sequenced in a study of OX40 agonist ivuxolimab in advanced cancers. The protocol was immunoSEQ multiplex PCR, while the TCRdb copy is restricted to in-frame clones and leaves out a portion. The repertoire holds tens of thousands of clones, with about 90% as singletons. This specimen was CD4+ or CD8+ T cells sorted from blood, taken in a trial of the OX40 agonist ivuxolimab. Every receptor here comes from an adult with an advanced solid tumor such as melanoma, head and neck, liver or kidney cancer.

The chain uses TRBV28 and TRBJ1-1; a weak D match, TRBD1 (5 bases). The CDR3 covers 18 residues. The V gene lost 10 bases and the J gene lost 1 base, with 28 bases spanning the gap. Looked up from germline, CDR1 is MDHEN and CDR2 is SYDVKM. The CDR3 here is CAILPPPGGVGGNTEAFF. The CDR3, as DNA: TGTGCCATCCTACCCCCCCCTGGGGGGGTCGGGGGGAACACTGAAGCTTTCTTT.

The chain is built from TRBV6-1 and TRBJ1-4, with TRBD1 as a possible D gene (6 bases). V was clipped by 7 bases and J by 8 bases, with 17 bases between them. The length of the CDR3 is 14 residues. The germline V gene encodes CDR1 MNHNS and CDR2 SASEGT. The CDR3 sequence: CASIRTGAGEKLFF. CDR3 bases: TGTGCCAGCATCCGAACGGGGGCTGGGGAAAAACTGTTTTTT.

This chain uses TRBV29-1 with TRBJ2-2; 9 bases are shared with TRBD1. The germline CDR1 and CDR2 sequences are SQVTM and ANQGSEA. The CDR3 runs 16 residues. The J segment lost 5 bases and the V segment lost 3 bases, leaving 10 bases of the junction unmatched. CDR3 in amino acids: CSVDSSPGQGTGELFF. CDR3 nucleotides: TGCAGCGTTGATTCATCCCCGGGACAGGGAACCGGGGAGCTGTTTTTT.

For the CDR3, the DNA is TGCGCCAGCAGCCAAAAGACGCGGGAGGGCTATGGCTACACCTTC. This gives the protein CASSQKTREGYGYTF. This sequence joins TRBV4-1 and TRBJ1-2; unclear D gene. CDR3 length equals 15 residues. The V gene's germline CDR1 is MGHRA and CDR2 YSYEKL. Trimming stripped 2 bases from V and 4 bases from J, with 14 bases between.

The chain uses TRBV19 and TRBJ1-5, with D maybe TRBD1 (5 bases). This CDR3 is built from 15 residues. V dropped 3 bases and J dropped 4 bases, with 13 bases sitting between them. CDR1 and CDR2 from the germline V gene are LNHDA and SQIVND (reference sequence). CDR3 coding DNA: TGTGCCAGTAGTATGCGCCGGGACGTAAATCAGCCCCAGCATTTT. Translated: CASSMRRDVNQPQHF.

This clone occurred a few times. This chain links TRBV2 with TRBJ2-3, with D perhaps being TRBD1 or TRBD2 (6 bases each). Germline CDR1 reads SNHLY; CDR2 reads FYNNEI. The ends were cut back, 3 bases at V and 7 bases at J, with 14 bases in the middle. This CDR3 has 14 residues. The CDR3 DNA reads as TGTGCCAGCAGTGATCGAGGGGGAGGATATACGCAGTATTTT. Encoded protein: CASSDRGGGYTQYF.

V and J are TRBV6-5 and TRBJ1-5, with 7 bases identical to TRBD1. V was clipped by 6 bases and J by 7 bases; unmatched bases: 6. Germline CDR1 reads MNHEY; CDR2 reads SVGAGI. The CDR3 runs 13 residues. The CDR3 here is CASSPPGGQPQHF. In DNA form, the CDR3 reads TGTGCCAGCAGCCCCCCAGGGGGGCAGCCCCAGCATTTT.

The CDR3 DNA reads TGTGCCAGCACCCCCGGGACAGTATCCTACGAGCAGTACTTC. This gives the protein CASTPGTVSYEQYF. This rearrangement joins TRBV28 to TRBJ2-5; 7 bases align to TRBD1. The tail of the sequence fits TRBJ2-7 better, so the J call may be wrong. The CDR3 has 14 residues. Per germline, CDR1 MDHEN and CDR2 SYDVKM.

In its sample, this clone was seen once. The V and J genes are TRBV28 and TRBJ1-6; TRBD1 might be the D (5 bases). The V and J ends lost 5 bases and 16 bases respectively, with 15 bases between them. The CDR3 totals 12 residues. Germline values: CDR1 MDHEN, CDR2 SYDVKM. CDR3 protein: CASSGIGDPLHF. Here the CDR3 DNA reads TGTGCCAGCAGTGGCATTGGGGACCCGCTCCACTTT.

In its sample, this clone was seen once. The chain combines TRBV11-3 with TRBJ2-3; D perhaps matches TRBD1 (6 bases). V lost 3 bases to trimming and J lost 6 bases, with 10 bases between them. The CDR3 consists of 13 residues. CDR1 is SGHNT and CDR2 is YENEEA in the germline V gene. The CDR3 loop reads CASSLNRVDTQYF. As DNA, the CDR3 is TGTGCCAGCAGCTTGAACAGGGTGGATACGCAGTATTTT.

The CDR3 region is CASSANKQPQHF. The CDR3 nucleotides are TGTGCCAGCAGTGCTAATAAGCAGCCCCAGCATTTT. J is TRBJ1-5 and V is TRBV27; no reliable D call. Between the trimmed V and J ends, which lost 5 bases and 7 bases, there was a span of 9 bases. CDR1 MNHEY and CDR2 SMNVEV come from the germline V gene (reference sequence). The CDR3 runs to 12 residues.

This clone was observed a few times. The gene calls are TRBV5-8 and TRBJ1-2, with D possibly TRBD1 on 5 matching bases. Germline V gene sequence: CDR1 SGHTS, CDR2 YDEGEE. The CDR3 spans 15 residues. Deletions cut 0 bases from V and 1 base from J, with 10 bases between. CDR3 DNA: TGTGCCAGCAGCTTGGGTGGACACTTTAACTATGGCTACACCTTC. This translates into CASSLGGHFNYGYTF.

The V and J genes are TRBV18 and TRBJ1-2, with D unresolved. The V gene's germline CDR1 is KGHSH and CDR2 LQKENI. Trimming took off 3 bases at V and 3 bases at J, with 14 bases between the two ends. The CDR3 runs to 15 residues. The CDR3 here is CASSPLRPPHYGYTF. The CDR3 DNA reads TGTGCCAGCTCACCCCTACGGCCACCCCACTATGGCTACACCTTC.

V is TRBV19 and J is TRBJ1-2, with TRBD1 as a possible D gene (5 bases). CDR1 and CDR2 (germline): LNHDA, SQIVND (reference sequence). V lost 9 bases and J lost 8, with 19 bases in between. The CDR3 is 13 residues long. In nucleotides, the CDR3 is TGTGCCAGCCAACAATACCAGGGCGGCGGCTACACCTTC. It encodes CASQQYQGGGYTF.

The CDR3 here is CASSQGRVNEQFF. The CDR3 nucleotides are TGTGCCAGTAGTCAGGGGCGCGTTAATGAGCAGTTCTTC. The chain carries TRBV19 and TRBJ2-1, with D perhaps matching TRBD1 (6 bases). CDR1 is LNHDA, CDR2 SQIVND, per germline (reference sequence). V dropped 5 bases and J dropped 7 bases, with 12 bases sitting between them. This CDR3 has 13 amino acids.

The gene calls are TRBV5-6 and TRBJ2-2; unclear D gene. Trimming took off 4 bases at V and 6 bases at J, with 7 bases between the two ends. The CDR3 spans 12 residues. The germline gives CDR1 SGHDT, CDR2 YYEEEE. The CDR3 coding sequence is TGTGCCAGCAGCCTAAGCGCCGGGGAGCTGTTTTTT. Translated: CASSLSAGELFF.

The J gene is TRBJ2-7, the V gene TRBV10-3; D may be TRBD1 (6 bases). The CDR3 length is 17 residues. Germline loops: CDR1 ENHRY, CDR2 SYGVKD. Trimming took off 0 bases at V and 0 bases at J, with 15 bases between the two ends. The CDR3 region is CAISESPGQVNSYEQYF. The CDR3 bases are TGTGCCATCAGTGAGTCCCCGGGACAAGTTAACTCCTACGAGCAGTACTTC.

This chain connects TRBV4-1 to TRBJ2-7; the D call may be TRBD1 or TRBD2 (6 bases each). From germline, CDR1 is MGHRA and CDR2 YSYEKL. This CDR3 comprises 17 residues. Trimming removed 1 base at V and 7 bases at J, with 23 bases between. CDR3 nucleotides: TGCGCCAGCAGCCAAGTCCGGGGGCGGGGACCCCCGGGGGAGCAGTACTTC. Protein sequence: CASSQVRGRGPPGEQYF.

The CDR3 here is CASSLYGYTF. The CDR3 DNA sequence: TGCGCCAGCAGCCTCTATGGCTACACCTTC. The V call is TRBV10-2, the J call TRBJ1-2; D is undetermined. Germline lookup yields CDR1 WSHSY and CDR2 SAAADI. The germline V and J ends were trimmed by 6 bases and 4 bases, with 3 bases remaining between them. The CDR3 is 10 residues long.

V is TRBV5-4 and J is TRBJ1-5; no firm D call. Germline assignment: CDR1 SGHNT and CDR2 YYREEE (reference sequence). Trimming left V 0 bases short and J 4 bases short, with 11 bases between. This CDR3 region has 15 residues. The CDR3 coding sequence is TGTGCCAGCAGCTTGGCCGGTTACGGGAATCAGCCCCAGCATTTT. Amino acids: CASSLAGYGNQPQHF.

This chain joins TRBV6-1 and TRBJ1-4; TRBD1 agrees at 9 bases. V lost 7 bases, J lost 8 bases, and 11 bases stayed unmatched. This CDR3 contains 15 residues. Germline CDR1 is MNHNS and CDR2 is SASEGT. The CDR3 loop reads CASTNPGDRDEKLFF. In nucleotides, the CDR3 is TGTGCCAGCACCAATCCGGGGGACAGGGACGAAAAACTGTTTTTT.